The clone carrying this T cell receptor beta chain has just a few counts. The target antigen is unknown. From the reads, TCRdb called clonotypes with MiXCR, one entry per CDR3 protein. The repertoire has 830,000 or so distinct CDR3 sequences, 30% to 35% of them found once; the top ten carry around an eighth. The data are from a study of T cell repertoires in cytomegalovirus infection. The wider study: As its CMV epitopes, the study selected recently identified HLA-C-restricted and well-studied HLA-B-restricted targets. A matching HLA type, together with CMV infection, was signaled by public TCR beta signatures. Study-wide results and caveats: HLA-C-restricted CMV-specific TCR beta clonotypes were dominant in the ex vivo response. Adding up the frequency of public TCR beta families identified people who carried CMV plus the relevant HLA.

Germline V CDR1 and CDR2: MNHEY, SMNVEV (reference sequence). This CDR3 is built from 14 residues. Trimming removed 3 bases at V and 7 bases at J, with 14 bases between. The source material was cultured CD8+ T cells from PBMCs, sampled from culture after CMV antigen stimulation. V gene TRBV27 combines with J gene TRBJ2-3, with D uncertain. The clonotype was recovered from a human donor in good health (CMV status not recorded). Some clones in this sample may be carry-over from other donors' samples. CDR3 DNA sequence: TGTGCCAGCAGTTTCCCCGACGGAACCAATACGCAGTATTTT. Translating gives CASSFPDGTNTQYF.